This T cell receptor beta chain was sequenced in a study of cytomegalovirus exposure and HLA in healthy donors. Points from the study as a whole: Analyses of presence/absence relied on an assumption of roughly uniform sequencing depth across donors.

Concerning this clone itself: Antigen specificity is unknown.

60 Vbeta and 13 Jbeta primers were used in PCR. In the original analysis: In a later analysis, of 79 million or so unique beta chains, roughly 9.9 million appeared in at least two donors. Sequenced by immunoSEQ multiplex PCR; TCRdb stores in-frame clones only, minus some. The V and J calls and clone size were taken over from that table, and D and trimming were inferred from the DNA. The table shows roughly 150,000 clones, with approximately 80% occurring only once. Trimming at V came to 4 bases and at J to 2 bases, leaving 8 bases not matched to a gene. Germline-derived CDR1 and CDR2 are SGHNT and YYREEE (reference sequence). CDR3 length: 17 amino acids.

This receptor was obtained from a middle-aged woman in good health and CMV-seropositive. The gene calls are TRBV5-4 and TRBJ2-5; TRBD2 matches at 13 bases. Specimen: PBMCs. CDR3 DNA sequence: TGTGCCAGCAGCCCGGGACTAGCGGGATTCAATCAAGAGACCCAGTACTTC. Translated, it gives CASSPGLAGFNQETQYF.